The T cell receptor beta chain described here comes from a study of blood T cell repertoires in COVID-19. Study context: COVID-19 samples, acute and convalescent, were from the United States, Italy and Spain. Sources were T cells, B-cell-depleted T cells, or PBMCs; the material itself was cDNA or gDNA.

In the study's own analysis: Amplified reference gene primers provided the basis for estimating nucleated cell counts. Sequenced by immunoSEQ multiplex PCR; TCRdb stores in-frame clones only, minus some. That table supplies the V and J calls and clone size; D and trimming were determined from the DNA. The sample contains 150,000 to 200,000 clones, about nine tenths of which appear only once. Sequencing was carried out using peripheral blood. This receptor was identified in a man in his 60s with acute or convalescent COVID-19.

CDR3 sequence reads: CAIRGTAQETQYF. DNA for the CDR3: TGTGCCATCAGGGGGACAGCCCAAGAGACCCAGTACTTC. The rearrangement joins TRBV10-3 to TRBJ2-5, with 7 bases identical to TRBD1. Germline values: CDR1 ENHRY, CDR2 SYGVKD. The CDR3 is made up of 13 amino acids. J lost 1 base, V lost 6 bases, and 2 bases had no gene match.